This T cell receptor beta chain was sequenced in a study of pediatric ulcerative colitis. Libraries were prepared by immunoSEQ multiplex PCR; TCRdb keeps only in-frame clonotypes and omits some of them. The sample has 54,000 or so clones, about 90% seen once. The TCR was taken from a boy between 5 and 17 years old who was a control in a study of pediatric ulcerative colitis. The sample comprised blood.

The CDR3 bases are TGTGCCATCAGTGAGTCCATCGGCTCTAGCGGGGCTTACAATGAGCAGTTCTTC. Protein product: CAISESIGSSGAYNEQFF. The V call is TRBV10-3, the J call TRBJ2-1, with 9 bases that match TRBD2. The germline CDR1 and CDR2 sequences are ENHRY and SYGVKD. Losses at the gene ends were 0 bases for V and 4 bases for J; bases not matched to a gene: 10. There are 18 residues in the CDR3.